This TCR beta chain emerged from a study of T cell responses to AZD1222 COVID-19 vaccine. This CDR3 is built from 14 residues. Germline assignment: CDR1 MNHEY and CDR2 SVGAGI. The V gene lost 5 bases and the J gene lost 1 base, with 11 bases spanning the gap. Repertoires were generated with immunoSEQ multiplex PCR, while TCRdb's copy carries only in-frame clones and drops some. The sample gives 150,000 to 200,000 clones, 88% of which show up once; more than 0.4% is in the top ten. Findings and limits, study-wide: Vaccine-associated CD4 TCRs ranged over spike, dominating at 160-218 and 743-854.

This clone was observed a few times. Its target is not known. The TCR comes from an adult in good health. V is TRBV6-5 and J is TRBJ2-5; tentative D call: TRBD2 (6 bases). Sequencing used peripheral blood, obtained on day 0 of AZD1222 vaccination. CDR3 loop: CASSRVGGQETQYF. The CDR3 region has the DNA TGTGCCAGCAGTCGGGTGGGGGGCCAAGAGACCCAGTACTTC.